The T cell receptor beta chain under discussion was sequenced for a study of CD8+ T cells in alopecia areata. Study-level results: Normal scalp showed lower clonality than lesional scalp, especially alopecia totalis/universalis.

Sequencing relied on a cDNA template that was reverse transcribed from extracted RNA. Profiling relied on immunoSEQ multiplex PCR, and the TCRdb table lists in-frame clones only, not all of them. This table has 120,000 to 150,000 clones, more than 55% appearing once. Per the germline V gene, CDR1 is LNHDA and CDR2 is SQIVND (reference sequence). The ends were cut back, 1 base at V and 5 bases at J, with 6 bases in the middle. This CDR3 region has 12 residues. In this sample, this clone turned up a few times. Its antigen is currently unknown. The chain uses TRBV19 and TRBJ2-7; D call uncertain. The source material was CD8+ T cells sorted from blood. This TCR came from a human donor in good health. CDR3 in DNA: TGTGCCAGTAGTATAGGTCCCAACGAGCAGTACTTC. It yields the protein CASSIGPNEQYF.